The 10 T cell receptor beta chains presented below share a single source sample, sequenced in a study of T cell responses to AZD1222 COVID-19 vaccine. The data were produced by immunoSEQ multiplex PCR, yet TCRdb's version contains in-frame clones alone and is incomplete. Of 100,000 or so clones listed, 80% to 90% are singletons. The sequenced sample was peripheral blood, obtained on day 0 of AZD1222 vaccination. The receptor source for this set is an adult in good health.

The rearrangement links TRBV11-3 to TRBJ2-7, with D possibly matching TRBD2 (6 bases). Trimming removed 5 bases from V and 0 bases from J, with 17 bases in between. In germline, CDR1 is SGHNT, CDR2 YENEEA. The CDR3 is 16 residues long. Here the CDR3 reads CASSPGRGGYSYEQYF. CDR3 bases: TGTGCCAGCAGCCCCGGACGGGGAGGTTACTCCTACGAGCAGTACTTC.

In this sample, this clone turned up once. The V gene is TRBV30, the J gene TRBJ2-7; no firm D call. Germline-derived CDR1 and CDR2 are GTSNPN and SVGIG (reference sequence). Trimming cost V 6 bases and J 4 bases, with 10 bases left between them. There are 11 residues in the CDR3. The CDR3 nucleotides read TGTGCCTGTACGGGTTTATACGAGCAGTACTTC. It is translated as CACTGLYEQYF.

The chain links TRBV5-6 to TRBJ1-5; D perhaps matches TRBD1 (6 bases). V was cut by 1 base and J by 6 bases, with 20 bases left in between. The germline V gene encodes CDR1 SGHDT and CDR2 YYEEEE. The CDR3 has 17 residues. CDR3 in DNA: TGTGCCAGCAGCTTGTCATGGGGGGGGCTCGAAGGTCAGCCCCAGCATTTT. Protein product: CASSLSWGGLEGQPQHF. Using reference TRBV5-6 and TRBJ1-5 for the parts outside the CDR3, the full variable domain is DAGVTQSPTHLIKTRGQQVTLRCSPKSGHDTVSWYQQALGQGPQFIFQYYEEEERQRGNFPDRFSGHQFPNYSSELNVNALLLGDSALYLCASSLSWGGLEGQPQHFGDGTRLSIL.

The rearrangement joins TRBV7-8 to TRBJ1-4; perhaps TRBD1 as D (5 bases). Trimming shortened V by 4 bases and J by 5 bases, and 14 bases separated the two germline ends. Looked up from germline, CDR1 is SGHVS and CDR2 is FQNEAQ. The CDR3 spans 15 residues. As DNA, the CDR3 is TGTGCCAGCAGCTCCGGGACGGTGCTAAATGAAAAACTGTTTTTT. It translates to CASSSGTVLNEKLFF.

The J gene is TRBJ2-7, the V gene TRBV11-2; D ambiguous. V shed 3 bases and J shed 5 bases, with 14 bases lying between them. The CDR3 spans 14 residues. The germline CDR1 and CDR2 sequences are SGHAT and FQNNGV. The CDR3 region is CASSFYSNFDEQYF. CDR3 nucleotide sequence: TGTGCCAGCAGCTTCTACTCCAATTTCGACGAGCAGTACTTC.

The J gene is TRBJ1-5, the V gene TRBV6-2 or TRBV6-3; D not resolved. Germline V gene lookup returns CDR1 MNHEY and CDR2 SVGEGT. This CDR3 has 14 amino acids. The V end lost 2 bases, the J end lost 0 bases, and 5 bases lay between the germline ends. CDR3 protein: CASSYRNSNQPQHF. The CDR3 DNA follows: TGTGCCAGCAGTTACCGCAATAGCAATCAGCCCCAGCATTTT.

This sequence joins TRBV18 and TRBJ1-1; TRBD1 matches at 7 bases. Germline CDR1 is KGHSH and CDR2 is LQKENI. The CDR3 consists of 16 residues. Trimming cost V 2 bases and J 0 bases; bases outside gene matches: 6. CDR3 nucleotides: TGTGCCAGCTCACCAAAAGGGGGCCGGGTGAACACTGAAGCTTTCTTT. Translation gives CASSPKGGRVNTEAFF.

This chain uses TRBV4-1 with TRBJ1-1; TRBD1 is a possible D gene (6 bases). CDR3 length: 13 amino acids. Germline V gene data show CDR1 as MGHRA and CDR2 as YSYEKL. The V and J ends lost 7 bases and 1 base respectively, with 10 bases between them. The CDR3 DNA follows: TGCGCCAGCACCCCGACAGGGAACACTGAAGCTTTCTTT. Its protein product is CASTPTGNTEAFF.

This chain joins TRBV18 and TRBJ1-2, with a possible D match to TRBD1 (5 bases). Per the germline V gene, CDR1 is KGHSH and CDR2 is LQKENI. The CDR3 loop spans 16 amino acids. The germline V and J ends were trimmed by 4 bases and 7 bases, with 22 bases remaining between them. The CDR3 sequence: CASSLKEGTAGSGYTF. CDR3 coding DNA: TGTGCCAGCTCACTTAAAGAAGGGACGGCTGGGAGTGGCTACACCTTC.

The gene calls are TRBV19 and TRBJ2-7; TRBD1 might be the D (5 bases). Trimming pared 7 bases from V and 6 bases from J, leaving 16 bases between. The germline V gene encodes CDR1 LNHDA and CDR2 SQIVND (reference sequence). CDR3 length: 13 residues. This chain's CDR3 is CASKGRVIGEQYF. CDR3 DNA sequence: TGTGCCAGTAAGGGCAGGGTAATTGGCGAGCAGTACTTC.